One sample yielded the 20 T cell receptor beta chains listed below, sequenced in a study of blood T cell repertoires in COVID-19. Repertoires were generated with immunoSEQ multiplex PCR, while TCRdb's copy carries only in-frame clones and drops some. The table lists more than 350,000 clones, about 86% of them singletons. Sequenced: PBMCs or T cells enriched from blood (not recorded which). The receptors derive from a woman between 50 and 59 years old who had recovered from COVID-19.

The V gene is TRBV28, the J gene TRBJ1-4; perhaps TRBD1 as D (6 bases). V gave up 2 bases and J gave up 4 bases, with 14 bases separating them. In germline, CDR1 is MDHEN, CDR2 SYDVKM. This CDR3 has 16 residues. The CDR3 region has the DNA TGTGCCAGCAGTTTAGGACAGCCTGGACTTAATGAAAAACTGTTTTTT. Residues: CASSLGQPGLNEKLFF.

This clone appeared once. The chain carries TRBV7-2 and TRBJ1-6; no reliable D call. Germline assignment: CDR1 SGHTA and CDR2 FQGNSA. Trimming cost V 5 bases and J 5 bases, with 7 bases left between them. This CDR3 spans 13 amino acids. The CDR3 is CASSPRDNSPLHF. The CDR3 DNA reads as TGTGCCAGCAGCCCCCGAGATAATTCACCCCTCCACTTT.

This clone was seen a handful of times. The rearrangement links TRBV2 to TRBJ1-1, with D uncertain. The CDR3 is 14 amino acids. V was cut by 8 bases and J by 1 base, with 14 bases left in between. Germline-derived CDR1 and CDR2 are SNHLY and FYNNEI. The CDR3 DNA follows: TGTGCCAGCCGTTACCTAGGCTCGAACACTGAAGCTTTCTTT. It is translated as CASRYLGSNTEAFF.

The V gene is TRBV5-6, the J gene TRBJ1-5; no clear D gene. The CDR3 spans 15 residues. The germline gives CDR1 SGHDT, CDR2 YYEEEE. V lost 0 bases and J lost 5, with 12 bases in between. The CDR3 nucleotides read TGTGCCAGCAGCTTGGCGCGGGGTTCCGATCAGCCCCAGCATTTT. Encoded protein: CASSLARGSDQPQHF.

The CDR3, as DNA: TGTGCCAGCTGGGACGCGGGAGGCTCACCCCTCCACTTT. It translates to CASWDAGGSPLHF. The V gene is TRBV6-5, the J gene TRBJ1-6, with D possibly TRBD1 on 5 matching bases. This CDR3 region has 13 residues. The V and J ends lost 8 bases and 10 bases respectively, with 15 bases between them. In germline, CDR1 is MNHEY, CDR2 SVGAGI.

V is TRBV9 and J is TRBJ1-1; D call uncertain. The CDR3 has 13 residues. V was pared by 0 bases and J by 3 bases, with 6 bases between. From germline, CDR1 is SGDLS and CDR2 YYNGEE. The CDR3 loop reads CASSVARDTEAFF. CDR3 bases: TGTGCCAGCAGCGTAGCTCGGGACACTGAAGCTTTCTTT.

The chain links TRBV5-1 to TRBJ1-1; 7 nucleotides match TRBD1. Unmatched junction bases numbered 10, after V lost 1 base and J lost 7 bases. Germline CDR1 is SGHRS and CDR2 is YFSETQ. CDR3 size: 15 residues. Written as DNA, the CDR3 is TGCGCCAGCAGCTTGCGAAAGTCGACAGGGAATGAAGCTTTCTTT. Translating it yields CASSLRKSTGNEAFF.

The gene calls are TRBV3-1 (or the pseudogene TRBV3-2) and TRBJ2-7, with 13 nucleotides matching TRBD2. The CDR3 is 15 residues long. Germline lookup yields CDR1 LGHDT and CDR2 YNNKEL (reference sequence). V lost 2 bases, J lost 3 bases, and 1 base stayed unmatched. DNA of the CDR3: TGTGCCAGCAGCCAAAGACTAGCGGGGGGCTACGAGCAGTACTTC. It encodes CASSQRLAGGYEQYF.

J is TRBJ2-4 and V is TRBV4-3, with D possibly matching TRBD1 (6 bases). Looked up from germline, CDR1 is LGHNA and CDR2 is YSLEER. This CDR3 is built from 14 residues. V lost 1 base, J lost 5 bases, and 9 bases lay in between. CDR3 in DNA: TGCGCCAGCAGCCAAGTACAGGGACAAAACATTCAGTACTTC. Its translation: CASSQVQGQNIQYF.

The J gene is TRBJ1-1, the V gene TRBV7-2, with D unresolved. With 5 bases removed from V and 0 bases from J, the gap between germline ends came to 10 bases. The CDR3 length is 14 residues. The germline CDR1 and CDR2 sequences are SGHTA and FQGNSA. The CDR3 bases are TGTGCCAGCAGCAATTCAGGAATGAACACTGAAGCTTTCTTT. Residues: CASSNSGMNTEAFF.

This clone was counted only a few times. The gene calls are TRBV2 and TRBJ1-2, with D maybe TRBD1 (5 bases). Germline V gene lookup returns CDR1 SNHLY and CDR2 FYNNEI. This CDR3 is 15 amino acids long. Deletions cut 8 bases from V and 2 bases from J, with 18 bases between. The CDR3 coding sequence is TGTGCCAGCCGGGGGGTAGAGGGAATAAACTATGGCTACACCTTC. Translated, it gives CASRGVEGINYGYTF.

The CDR3 coding sequence is TGTGCCAGCAGTTCCGGGACAGCCTCTGGAAACACCATATATTTT. It codes for CASSSGTASGNTIYF. The J gene is TRBJ1-3, the V gene TRBV28, with TRBD1 identical over 7 bases. V gave up 4 bases and J gave up 0 bases; unmatched junction bases: 3. The length of the CDR3 is 15 residues. The germline CDR1 and CDR2 sequences are MDHEN and SYDVKM.

The J gene is TRBJ1-2, the V gene TRBV28; D is unclear. Per the germline V gene, CDR1 is MDHEN and CDR2 is SYDVKM. Trimming took off 3 bases at V and 7 bases at J, with 6 bases between the two ends. This CDR3 is built from 11 residues. This CDR3 reads CASSLFRGYTF. CDR3 coding DNA: TGTGCCAGCAGTTTGTTTCGTGGCTACACCTTC.

This chain joins TRBV7-6 and TRBJ2-2, with a tentative D call TRBD1 (6 bases). Germline lookup yields CDR1 SGHVS and CDR2 FNYEAQ. The CDR3 consists of 16 residues. V was clipped by 4 bases and J by 0 bases, with 12 bases between them. The CDR3 region is CASSSRGLANTGELFF. The CDR3, as DNA: TGTGCCAGCAGCTCCAGGGGTCTTGCGAACACCGGGGAGCTGTTTTTT.

The chain has TRBV3-1 (or the pseudogene TRBV3-2) and TRBJ2-7, with D maybe TRBD2 (6 bases). There are 14 residues in the CDR3. Germline V CDR1 and CDR2: LGHDT, YNNKEL (reference sequence). The ends were cut back, 2 bases at V and 0 bases at J, with 8 bases in the middle. For the CDR3, the DNA is TGTGCCAGCAGCCAATCGGACTACTCCTACGAGCAGTACTTC. Amino acid sequence: CASSQSDYSYEQYF.

The V and J genes are TRBV29-1 and TRBJ2-7; tentative D call: TRBD1 (6 bases). CDR3 length: 13 amino acids. Between the trimmed V and J ends, which lost 0 bases and 0 bases, there was a span of 6 bases. Germline CDR1 is SQVTM and CDR2 is ANQGSEA. This CDR3 reads CSVEEDSSYEQYF. CDR3 sequence (DNA): TGCAGCGTTGAAGAGGACAGCTCCTACGAGCAGTACTTC.

This rearrangement joins TRBV5-6 to TRBJ1-5; D is ambiguous. V shed 0 bases and J shed 3 bases, with 10 bases lying between them. Germline CDR1 and CDR2: SGHDT and YYEEEE. The CDR3 is 15 residues long. CDR3 sequence reads: CASSLDGTLNQPQHF. CDR3 in DNA: TGTGCCAGCAGCTTGGACGGTACCCTCAATCAGCCCCAGCATTTT.

The V call is TRBV9, the J call TRBJ2-1, with TRBD1 matching 8 bases. The CDR3 contains 15 residues. CDR1 and CDR2 from the germline V gene are SGDLS and YYNGEE. V trimming: 0 bases; J trimming: 9 bases; junction bases outside the gene matches: 8. The CDR3 loop reads CASSVATGGTGEQFF. The CDR3 bases are TGTGCCAGCAGCGTAGCTACAGGGGGAACGGGTGAGCAGTTCTTC.

CDR3 nucleotide sequence: TGTGCCAGCAGCAAGGGAGGGGGGGTCCTCTATAATTCACCCCTCCACTTT. Translation gives CASSKGGGVLYNSPLHF. The rearrangement links TRBV7-2 to TRBJ1-6, with TRBD1 as a possible D gene (6 bases). Germline V gene sequence: CDR1 SGHTA, CDR2 FQGNSA. V was clipped by 5 bases and J by 3 bases, with 17 bases between them. The CDR3 spans 17 residues.

This clone has just one count. The chain carries TRBV18 and TRBJ1-2, with no clear D. Deletions cut 4 bases from V and 4 bases from J, with 28 bases between. Germline loops: CDR1 KGHSH, CDR2 LQKENI. The CDR3 runs to 19 residues. The DNA of the CDR3 is TGTGCCAGCTCACAAAGCGTCCAAGGCTCCGCCCCCGTCGTCTATGGCTACACCTTC. This translates into CASSQSVQGSAPVVYGYTF.